These 4 T cell receptor beta chains share one sample of origin, sequenced in a study of T cells expressing NK-cell markers. Reprocessing the 5' RACE reads, TCRdb reports a single entry for every CDR3 protein and omits DNA. This specimen shows about 460,000 distinct CDR3 sequences; the ten leading clones hold 1.4% to 1.5%. Sequencing was carried out using blood T cells: a sorted CD56 or NKG2C T cell subset, CD4+ or CD8+ T cells, or bulk PBMC T cells (not recorded which). These receptors originate from a woman in her forties or fifties in good health.

This chain joins TRBV5-1 and TRBJ1-4. The CDR3 sequence is 13 residues long. Germline CDR1 and CDR2: SGHRS and YFSETQ. CDR3 amino acids: CASSLPGLEKLFF. The variable domain in full, completed from reference TRBV5-1 and TRBJ1-4, reads KAGVTQTPRYLIKTRGQQVTLSCSPISGHRSVSWYQQTPGQGLQFLFEYFSETQRNKGNFPGRFSGRQFSNSRSEMNVSTLELGDSALYLCASSLPGLEKLFFGSGTQLSVL.

J is TRBJ2-5 and V is TRBV12-3 or TRBV12-4. The CDR3 spans 12 residues. CDR3: CASRGNVETQYF.

The chain employs TRBV28 and TRBJ2-5; without DNA, the TCRdb call of TRBD1 cannot be checked. The CDR3 covers 18 residues. Germline V gene lookup returns CDR1 MDHEN and CDR2 SYDVKM. The CDR3 protein is CASSSMTGFIGLKETQYF. Filled out from reference TRBV28 and TRBJ2-5, the complete variable domain reads DVKVTQSSRYLVKRTGEKVFLECVQDMDHENMFWYRQDPGLGLRLIYFSYDVKMKEKGDIPEGYSVSREKKERFSLILESASTNQTSMYLCASSSMTGFIGLKETQYFGPGTRLLVL.

The V and J genes are TRBV6-5 and TRBJ1-1; TCRdb outputs TRBD1, but without DNA this stays unchecked. This CDR3 has 15 residues. The germline CDR1 and CDR2 sequences are MNHEY and SVGAGI. The CDR3: CASIGVGGMNTEAFF.